Below are 19 T cell receptor beta chains sequenced from a single sample in a study of T cell responses to AZD1222 COVID-19 vaccine (dated by TCRdb to the early 2020s). In light of the paper, this sample's time point label describes: about 28 days (+/-7) after the second vaccine dose. Library creation used the immunoSEQ multiplex PCR assay. Imported from immuneACCESS, the table was reduced by TCRdb to in-frame sequences with V and J called. These copies leave out some clones; in studies compared against another copy, an unresolved V gene accounts for under half, and the cause of the remainder is not known. The sample records about 130,000 clones, about 90% of which are singletons. The top ten hold roughly 3% of the sample. Sequenced material: peripheral blood, taken 28 days after the second AZD1222 dose. The receptors here all came from an adult who received the AZD1222 COVID-19 vaccine.

This clone was seen only a few times. V and J are TRBV9 and TRBJ1-1; 10 nucleotides match TRBD1. This CDR3 is built from 14 residues. V lost 3 bases to trimming and J lost 4 bases; unmatched junction nucleotides: 3. In germline, CDR1 is SGDLS, CDR2 YYNGEE. The CDR3 coding sequence is TGTGCCAGCAGCGGGGGACAGGGGTTCACTGAAGCTTTCTTT. Translation gives CASSGGQGFTEAFF.

This chain connects TRBV29-1 to TRBJ1-1; D is undetermined. Trimming took 1 base from V and 1 from J, leaving 13 bases between them. Germline lookup yields CDR1 SQVTM and CDR2 ANQGSEA. The CDR3 is 15 residues long. For the CDR3, the DNA is TGCAGCGTTGAAGTCCCCGGACCGTCGAACACTGAAGCTTTCTTT. It specifies CSVEVPGPSNTEAFF.

V and J are TRBV27 and TRBJ2-1, with D perhaps matching TRBD1 or TRBD2 (5 bases each). In germline, CDR1 is MNHEY, CDR2 SMNVEV (reference sequence). This CDR3 is built from 13 residues. V lost 2 bases, J lost 6 bases, and 8 bases lay in between. DNA for the CDR3: TGTGCCAGCAGTTTAAGAGGGGTCAATGAGCAGTTCTTC. Residues: CASSLRGVNEQFF.

The CDR3 DNA reads as TGTGCCTGGAGTGCAGGACTCAACTATGGCTACACCTTC. It yields the protein CAWSAGLNYGYTF. The V and J genes are TRBV30 and TRBJ1-2; D unclear. The germline CDR1 and CDR2 sequences are GTSNPN and SVGIG (reference sequence). The CDR3 contains 13 residues. Trimming removed 1 base from V and 2 bases from J, with 8 bases in between. Based on the CDR3 plus reference TRBV30 and TRBJ1-2, the full variable domain is SQTIHQWPATLVQPVGSPLSLECTVEGTSNPNLYWYRQAAGRGLQLLFYSVGIGQISSEVPQNLSASRPQDRQFILSSKKLLLSDSGFYLCAWSAGLNYGYTFGSGTRLTVV.

J is TRBJ1-2 and V is TRBV7-3; the D gene is possibly TRBD1 (5 bases). The germline V and J ends were trimmed by 0 bases and 8 bases, with 10 bases remaining between them. CDR1 and CDR2 from the germline V gene are SGHTA and FQGTGA. CDR3 length equals 13 residues. The CDR3 loop reads CASSLTLGEGYTF. The DNA of the CDR3 is TGTGCCAGCAGCTTAACGTTGGGGGAGGGCTACACCTTC.

The chain joins TRBV10-3 to TRBJ2-7, with a weak D call TRBD1 (5 bases). V was pared by 3 bases and J by 3 bases, with 18 bases between. The CDR3 length is 16 residues. The germline V gene has CDR1 ENHRY and CDR2 SYGVKD. The CDR3 reads CAISEGPDSARYEQYF. CDR3 coding DNA: TGTGCCATCAGTGAAGGACCAGACAGCGCCCGCTACGAGCAGTACTTC.

The chain couples TRBV6-2 or TRBV6-3 to TRBJ2-7; TRBD1 is a possible D gene (6 bases). V lost 2 bases and J 9 bases, leaving 20 bases between the germline ends. The CDR3 is 15 residues long. Germline V gene sequence: CDR1 MNHEY, CDR2 SVGEGT. The CDR3 bases are TGTGCCAGCAGTTACATTACGGACAGCTACGAGCGGCAGTACTTC. This codes for CASSYITDSYERQYF.

This chain uses TRBV5-1 with TRBJ2-3; 7 positions agree with TRBD2. V dropped 0 bases and J dropped 0; count of bases not matched to a gene: 7. CDR1 and CDR2 (germline): SGHRS, YFSETQ. The CDR3 length is 17 residues. The CDR3 nucleotides read TGCGCCAGCAGCTTGGGTCCTAGCGGATCTAGCACAGATACGCAGTATTTT. Its translation: CASSLGPSGSSTDTQYF.

The chain couples TRBV6-5 to TRBJ1-2; TRBD1 might be the D (6 bases). The germline V gene has CDR1 MNHEY and CDR2 SVGAGI. The CDR3 contains 12 residues. The ends were cut back, 6 bases at V and 7 bases at J, with 12 bases in the middle. This chain's CDR3 is CASRSSRGGYTF. The CDR3 nucleotides read TGTGCCAGCAGAAGTTCCAGGGGTGGCTACACCTTC.

V is TRBV5-4 and J is TRBJ2-3; 7 positions agree with TRBD2. Germline assignment: CDR1 SGHNT and CDR2 YYREEE (reference sequence). V dropped 4 bases and J dropped 1; count of bases not matched to a gene: 3. CDR3 size: 14 residues. Here the CDR3 DNA reads TGTGCCAGCAGCCCTAGCGGACGCACAGATACGCAGTATTTT. Its protein product is CASSPSGRTDTQYF.

The CDR3 spells CASSERSNQPQHF. The CDR3 nucleotides are TGTGCCAGCAGTGAACGGAGCAATCAGCCCCAGCATTTT. The V and J genes are TRBV6-4 and TRBJ1-5; D not certain. From germline, CDR1 is MRHNA and CDR2 SNTAGT. The CDR3 has 13 residues. Trimming took 3 bases from V and 1 from J, leaving 4 bases between them.

The CDR3 DNA reads TGTGCCAGCAGCTTATCGGGAAACACTGAAGCTTTCTTT. Its protein product is CASSLSGNTEAFF. V gene TRBV7-7 combines with J gene TRBJ1-1; D is ambiguous. The CDR3 length is 13 residues. Trimming removed 2 bases at V and 2 bases at J, with 6 bases between. CDR1 and CDR2 from the germline V gene are SSHAT and FNYEAQ (reference sequence).

Only a few counts were recorded for this clone. This chain joins TRBV10-3 and TRBJ2-7, with no clear D. This CDR3 comprises 12 residues. CDR1 is ENHRY and CDR2 is SYGVKD in the germline V gene. The V gene lost 0 bases and the J gene lost 3 bases, with 3 bases spanning the gap. Here the CDR3 reads CAISESDYEQYF. CDR3 nucleotides: TGTGCCATCAGTGAGTCGGACTACGAGCAGTACTTC.

The chain uses TRBV2 and TRBJ1-2, with TRBD1 identical over 9 bases. This CDR3 comprises 15 residues. CDR1 is SNHLY, CDR2 FYNNEI, per germline. V shed 5 bases and J 7 bases; nucleotides not matched to a gene: 11. The CDR3 here is CASSTVQGAGGGYTF. The CDR3 DNA follows: TGTGCCAGCAGTACAGTACAGGGGGCCGGGGGTGGCTACACCTTC. The full variable domain, with the rest looked up from reference TRBV2 and TRBJ1-2, is EPEVTQTPSHQVTQMGQEVILRCVPISNHLYFYWYRQILGQKVEFLVSFYNNEISEKSEIFDDQFSVERPDGSNFTLKIRSTKLEDSAMYFCASSTVQGAGGGYTFGSGTRLTVV.

The CDR3 DNA sequence: TGCGCCAGCAGCTCCGGACAGACAGCCTACAATGAGCAGTTCTTC. Its protein product is CASSSGQTAYNEQFF. The genes are TRBV5-1 and TRBJ2-1, with a weak D call TRBD1 (6 bases). V shed 3 bases and J shed 2 bases, with 12 bases lying between them. Germline-derived CDR1 and CDR2 are SGHRS and YFSETQ. CDR3 length equals 15 residues.

The chain has TRBV7-3 and TRBJ2-5; D perhaps matches TRBD1 (6 bases). Trimming pared 4 bases from V and 2 bases from J, leaving 17 bases between. The CDR3 totals 16 residues. Germline V gene lookup returns CDR1 SGHTA and CDR2 FQGTGA. CDR3 nucleotide sequence: TGTGCCAGCAGCTCGCTGGGGGCAGGGGTTCAAGAGACCCAGTACTTC. Translation gives CASSSLGAGVQETQYF.

This sequence joins TRBV28 and TRBJ2-7; D may be TRBD1 or TRBD2 (5 bases each). Trimming shortened V by 6 bases and J by 3 bases, and 18 bases separated the two germline ends. Germline V gene sequence: CDR1 MDHEN, CDR2 SYDVKM. The length of the CDR3 is 15 residues. The CDR3 DNA reads as TGTGCCAGCAGGGGGGAGTCGGCTCGGGACTACGAGCAGTACTTC. This codes for CASRGESARDYEQYF. Based on the CDR3 plus reference TRBV28 and TRBJ2-7, the full variable domain is DVKVTQSSRYLVKRTGEKVFLECVQDMDHENMFWYRQDPGLGLRLIYFSYDVKMKEKGDIPEGYSVSREKKERFSLILESASTNQTSMYLCASRGESARDYEQYFGPGTRLTVT.

The gene calls are TRBV5-6 and TRBJ2-1; D is unclear. Germline V gene data show CDR1 as SGHDT and CDR2 as YYEEEE. The CDR3 sequence is 14 residues long. Trimming shortened V by 4 bases and J by 0 bases, and 8 bases separated the two germline ends. CDR3 amino acids: CASSLRSSYNEQFF. CDR3 coding DNA: TGTGCCAGCAGCCTACGCAGCTCCTACAATGAGCAGTTCTTC.

This chain uses TRBV4-3 with TRBJ2-7, with D possibly being TRBD1 or TRBD2 (5 bases each). V lost 1 base to trimming and J lost 3 bases, with 13 bases between them. Germline assignment: CDR1 LGHNA and CDR2 YSLEER. The CDR3 consists of 15 residues. The CDR3 coding sequence is TGCGCCAGCAGCCAAGGCCCGGGGCAGGGCTACGAGCAGTACTTC. Its protein is CASSQGPGQGYEQYF.